These 29 T cell receptor beta chains share one sample of origin, sequenced in a study of T-cell reconstitution after alpha-beta-depleted transplantation in children. The TCRbeta library incorporated unique molecular identifiers. TCRdb analysed the PCR reads with MiXCR anew, one entry per CDR3 protein. Of some 830,000 distinct CDR3 sequences listed, 15% to 20% were seen once; the top ten hold roughly 5%. The input for sequencing was PBMCs, mostly from graft donor cells, taken 360 days after TCRalphabeta/CD19-depleted stem cell transplant. The receptor set was obtained from a male patient younger than 18 who had a stem cell transplant for acute lymphoblastic leukemia, so the T cells may come from the graft donor.

V and J are TRBV13 and TRBJ2-6; D is possibly TRBD1 (6 bases). The germline V and J ends were trimmed by 4 bases and 0 bases, with 22 bases remaining between them. CDR1 is PRHDT, CDR2 FYEKMQ, per germline (reference sequence). CDR3 length: 20 residues. DNA for the CDR3: TGTGCCAGCAGCTCCCTCCTAAGGGACACCGAAGCCTCTGGGGCCAACGTCCTGACTTTC. It yields the protein CASSSLLRDTEASGANVLTF.

This clonotype was seen ten or more times. The V call is TRBV10-3, the J call TRBJ2-7; 8 bases map to TRBD1. The J segment lost 0 bases and the V segment lost 2 bases, leaving 9 bases of the junction unmatched. The CDR3 contains 17 residues. Germline CDR1 ENHRY, CDR2 SYGVKD. The DNA for the CDR3 is TGTGCCATCAGTGAGACGGACTCCAGGGGGCCCTCCTACGAGCAGTACTTC. It encodes CAISETDSRGPSYEQYF.

A few counts support this clonotype. The V gene is TRBV7-9, the J gene TRBJ2-7, with a weak D call TRBD2 (5 bases). CDR1 and CDR2 from the germline V gene are SEHNR and FQNEAQ (reference sequence). The CDR3 is 15 amino acids. Trimming shortened V by 6 bases and J by 4 bases, and 19 bases separated the two germline ends. CDR3 nucleotide sequence: TGTGCCAGCAGATCAGACCCGGGGTCGTGGTACGAGCAGTACTTC. As protein: CASRSDPGSWYEQYF.

V gene TRBV5-1 combines with J gene TRBJ1-2; 7 bases align to TRBD1. Germline V lookup: CDR1 SGHRS, CDR2 YFSETQ. V dropped 6 bases and J dropped 3; count of bases not matched to a gene: 2. CDR3 length: 12 amino acids. CDR3 in amino acids: CASNDRDYGYTF. Written as DNA, the CDR3 is TGCGCCAGCAACGACAGGGACTATGGCTACACCTTC.

This clonotype was recorded a few times. The chain joins TRBV27 to TRBJ1-1; perhaps TRBD1 as D (5 bases). The CDR3 is 15 amino acids. Trimming removed 4 bases at V and 6 bases at J, with 18 bases between. Germline V lookup: CDR1 MNHEY, CDR2 SMNVEV (reference sequence). The DNA for the CDR3 is TGTGCCAGCAGTTATATCCAGGGCTCTTTCGCTGAAGCTTTCTTT. This sequence encodes CASSYIQGSFAEAFF.

DNA for the CDR3: TGTGCCAGCAGCCCGACTAACCCCGGAGATACGCAGTATTTT. This sequence encodes CASSPTNPGDTQYF. The chain employs TRBV7-9 and TRBJ2-3; D is perhaps TRBD2 (5 bases). The V gene's germline CDR1 is SEHNR and CDR2 FQNEAQ (reference sequence). This CDR3 contains 14 residues. The V gene lost 5 bases and the J gene lost 5 bases, with 14 bases spanning the gap. The full variable domain, rest sourced from reference TRBV7-9 and TRBJ2-3, is DTGVSQNPRHKITKRGQNVTFRCDPISEHNRLYWYRQTLGQGPEFLTYFQNEAQLEKSRLLSDRFSAERPKGSFSTLEIQRTEQGDSAMYLCASSPTNPGDTQYFGPGTRLTVL.

For this clonotype: The junction departs from the called germline gene at one end, perhaps through a read error. This rearrangement joins TRBV6-1 to TRBJ2-7; tentatively, D is TRBD1 (7 bases). CDR3 length: 15 amino acids. Germline V gives CDR1 MNHNS, CDR2 SASEGT. The CDR3 here is CASSPGRQGVREQSF. CDR3 DNA sequence: TGTGCCAGCAGCCCAGGGAGGCAGGGGGTTCGCGAGCAGTCCTTC.

This chain connects TRBV29-1 to TRBJ2-7, with D perhaps matching TRBD2 (6 bases). V dropped 6 bases and J dropped 9 bases, with 24 bases sitting between them. The length of the CDR3 is 14 residues. CDR1 SQVTM and CDR2 ANQGSEA come from the germline V gene. For the CDR3, the DNA is TGCAGCGTGGGATATCCCGGGGGTGGCTTAAGGCAGTACTTC. Residues: CSVGYPGGGLRQYF.

This clonotype came up many times. The chain recombines TRBV12-3 or TRBV12-4 with TRBJ2-6, with D unresolved. V lost 5 bases to trimming and J lost 1 base, with 3 bases between them. The CDR3 has 13 amino acids. CDR3 coding DNA: TGTGCCAGCAGTGCATCTGGGGCCAACGTCCTGACTTTC. It is translated as CASSASGANVLTF.

The chain links TRBV11-2 to TRBJ2-4; 9 bases match TRBD1. The CDR3 sequence is 14 residues long. CDR1 is SGHAT and CDR2 is FQNNGV in the germline V gene. J gave up 6 bases and V 4 bases, and 4 bases lay outside the gene matches. As DNA, the CDR3 is TGTGCCAGCAGCTACCGGGACAGGGCAAACATTCAGTACTTC. As protein: CASSYRDRANIQYF. Variable domain in full (rest from reference TRBV11-2 and TRBJ2-4): EAGVAQSPRYKIIEKRQSVAFWCNPISGHATLYWYQQILGQGPKLLIQFQNNGVVDDSQLPKDRFSAERLKGVDSTLKIQPAKLEDSAVYLCASSYRDRANIQYFGAGTRLSVL.

In its sample, this clonotype was seen a few times. The chain combines TRBV2 with TRBJ2-7, with D perhaps matching TRBD1 (5 bases). The ends were cut back, 8 bases at V and 0 bases at J, with 20 bases in the middle. Looked up from germline, CDR1 is SNHLY and CDR2 is FYNNEI. CDR3 length: 16 amino acids. The CDR3 nucleotides are TGTGCCAGCCGGAATCCCCCACAGGACCTCTCCTACGAGCAGTACTTC. Amino acid sequence: CASRNPPQDLSYEQYF. The full variable domain, its missing parts supplied by reference TRBV2 and TRBJ2-7, is EPEVTQTPSHQVTQMGQEVILRCVPISNHLYFYWYRQILGQKVEFLVSFYNNEISEKSEIFDDQFSVERPDGSNFTLKIRSTKLEDSAMYFCASRNPPQDLSYEQYFGPGTRLTVT.

A few counts support this clonotype. The chain employs TRBV19 and TRBJ2-1; D not resolved. Germline CDR1 LNHDA, CDR2 SQIVND (reference sequence). The CDR3 has 14 amino acids. V was cut by 6 bases and J by 0 bases, with 9 bases left in between. CDR3 DNA: TGTGCCAGTAGCGAGCCGAGCTCCTACAATGAGCAGTTCTTC. Its protein is CASSEPSSYNEQFF.

This chain connects TRBV12-3 or TRBV12-4 to TRBJ2-3; no clear D. This CDR3 is 14 amino acids long. Trimming shortened V by 3 bases and J by 6 bases, and 13 bases separated the two germline ends. CDR3 nucleotide sequence: TGTGCCAGCAGTTTTGGCTTGGGAAGGGATACGCAGTATTTT. Protein sequence: CASSFGLGRDTQYF.

In its sample, this clonotype was seen a few times. The J gene is TRBJ2-1, the V gene TRBV5-1; D perhaps matches TRBD2 (6 bases). This CDR3 has 13 amino acids. Trimming left V 5 bases short and J 7 bases short, with 13 bases between. Looked up from germline, CDR1 is SGHRS and CDR2 is YFSETQ. CDR3 sequence (DNA): TGCGCCAGCAGGGGACTTGTCGGGAATGAGCAGTTCTTC. Amino acids: CASRGLVGNEQFF. The full variable domain, its missing parts supplied by reference TRBV5-1 and TRBJ2-1, is KAGVTQTPRYLIKTRGQQVTLSCSPISGHRSVSWYQQTPGQGLQFLFEYFSETQRNKGNFPGRFSGRQFSNSRSEMNVSTLELGDSALYLCASRGLVGNEQFFGPGTRLTVL.

This clonotype was counted at least ten times. The chain uses TRBV5-1 and TRBJ2-2; D is undetermined. There are 14 residues in the CDR3. Trimming pared 4 bases from V and 1 base from J, leaving 8 bases between. CDR1 and CDR2 (germline): SGHRS, YFSETQ. The CDR3: CASSRRGNTGELFF. The CDR3 DNA reads TGCGCCAGCAGCAGAAGAGGGAACACCGGGGAGCTGTTTTTT.

This clonotype was seen a handful of times. The chain recombines TRBV7-9 with TRBJ2-3; the D is unclear. V dropped 4 bases and J dropped 5 bases, with 13 bases sitting between them. The CDR3 has 14 residues. The germline V gene encodes CDR1 SEHNR and CDR2 FQNEAQ (reference sequence). The CDR3 coding sequence is TGTGCCAGCAGCTACGGACCCATGGGAGATACGCAGTATTTT. It yields the protein CASSYGPMGDTQYF.

This chain joins TRBV18 and TRBJ1-3, with D perhaps TRBD1 (6 bases). V shed 5 bases and J shed 1 base, with 9 bases lying between them. Germline V gene sequence: CDR1 KGHSH, CDR2 LQKENI. The CDR3 consists of 14 residues. Here the CDR3 reads CASSGTNSGNTIYF. CDR3 coding DNA: TGTGCCAGCTCAGGGACAAATTCTGGAAACACCATATATTTT.

V is TRBV12-5 and J is TRBJ2-5, with unresolved D. V was clipped by 4 bases and J by 5 bases, with 5 bases between them. Germline V CDR1 and CDR2: LGHNT, FRNRAP. CDR3 length: 11 amino acids. The CDR3 DNA reads as TGTGCTAGTGGTTCGCCGGAGACCCAGTACTTC. This codes for CASGSPETQYF. The full variable domain, with the rest looked up from reference TRBV12-5 and TRBJ2-5, is DARVTQTPRHKVTEMGQEVTMRCQPILGHNTVFWYRQTMMQGLELLAYFRNRAPLDDSGMPKDRFSAEMPDATLATLKIQPSEPRDSAVYFCASGSPETQYFGPGTRLLVL.

There are many counts of this clonotype. The rearrangement uses TRBV5-6 and TRBJ2-1; 7 bases match TRBD1. The trim removed 1 base at V and 7 bases at J, leaving 5 bases unmatched. The CDR3 is 14 amino acids. CDR1 is SGHDT and CDR2 is YYEEEE in the germline V gene. The CDR3 region is CASSLTGQLNEQFF. CDR3 DNA sequence: TGTGCCAGCAGCTTGACGGGACAGTTGAATGAGCAGTTCTTC.

This clonotype appeared a few times. The rearrangement uses TRBV4-1 and TRBJ2-7; TRBD2 is a possible D gene (5 bases). This CDR3 comprises 14 residues. Trimming pared 6 bases from V and 3 bases from J, leaving 15 bases between. Per germline, CDR1 MGHRA and CDR2 YSYEKL. The CDR3, as DNA: TGCGCCAGCAGTCGACCGGGGAAGGGCTACGAGCAGTACTTC. It yields the protein CASSRPGKGYEQYF.

The chain is built from TRBV20-1 and TRBJ2-7, with 7 bases that match TRBD1. The CDR3 is 17 amino acids. J was trimmed by 1 base and V by 5 bases; bases with no gene match: 17. Per the germline V gene, CDR1 is DFQATT and CDR2 is SNEGSKA (reference sequence). In DNA form, the CDR3 reads TGCAGTGCTCCTCCTGACAGGGACCATATTGATTCCTACGAGCAGTACTTC. Amino acid sequence: CSAPPDRDHIDSYEQYF.

This chain uses TRBV10-2 with TRBJ2-2; 7 positions agree with TRBD2. The CDR3 has 15 residues. V dropped 8 bases and J dropped 6; count of bases not matched to a gene: 12. The germline V gene has CDR1 WSHSY and CDR2 SAAADI. The CDR3 region is CASSGGGSRAGELFF. CDR3 in DNA: TGCGCCAGCTCTGGCGGGGGTTCTCGGGCCGGGGAGCTGTTTTTT.

This clonotype was seen many times. J is TRBJ2-7 and V is TRBV9, with D possibly matching TRBD1 (7 bases). Germline V gives CDR1 SGDLS, CDR2 YYNGEE. The V gene lost 4 bases and the J gene lost 4 bases, with 18 bases spanning the gap. CDR3 size: 15 residues. CDR3 nucleotide sequence: TGTGCCAGCAGCCCAGGGGGGCTGAGGGGTTACGAGCAGTACTTC. As protein: CASSPGGLRGYEQYF. Full variable domain (outside the CDR3, taken from reference TRBV9 and TRBJ2-7): DSGVTQTPKHLITATGQRVTLRCSPRSGDLSVYWYQQSLDQGLQFLIQYYNGEERAKGNILERFSAQQFPDLHSELNLSSLELGDSALYFCASSPGGLRGYEQYFGPGTRLTVT.

The chain combines TRBV5-1 with TRBJ2-1; 9 bases match TRBD2. The CDR3 has 19 amino acids. Trimming cost V 0 bases and J 0 bases; bases outside gene matches: 10. The germline gives CDR1 SGHRS, CDR2 YFSETQ. As DNA, the CDR3 is TGCGCCAGCAGCTTGGCACTAGCGGGTTACGTAATCTCCTACAATGAGCAGTTCTTC. Encoded protein: CASSLALAGYVISYNEQFF.

This clonotype was detected many times. The V call is TRBV9, the J call TRBJ2-1; no clear D gene. CDR3 length equals 12 residues. Germline assignment: CDR1 SGDLS and CDR2 YYNGEE. Trimming pared 4 bases from V and 2 bases from J, leaving 4 bases between. The chain's CDR3 is CASSRTYNEQFF. CDR3 DNA: TGTGCCAGCAGCCGGACCTACAATGAGCAGTTCTTC.

The chain combines TRBV7-9 with TRBJ2-3, with D uncertain. Trimming removed 4 bases at V and 2 bases at J, with 7 bases between. Germline-derived CDR1 and CDR2 are SEHNR and FQNEAQ (reference sequence). This CDR3 has 13 residues. For the CDR3, the DNA is TGTGCCAGCAGCTACCCCTACACAGATACGCAGTATTTT. This sequence encodes CASSYPYTDTQYF.

J is TRBJ1-2 and V is TRBV30; 8 nucleotides match TRBD1. Trimming took 3 bases from V and 8 from J; bases not matched to a gene: 11. In germline, CDR1 is GTSNPN, CDR2 SVGIG (reference sequence). The CDR3 covers 14 residues. For the CDR3, the DNA is TGTGCCTGGAGGGAAGACAGGGGAAAGGTCGGCTACACCTTC. This sequence encodes CAWREDRGKVGYTF.

The chain is built from TRBV10-3 and TRBJ2-7; D is perhaps TRBD2 (6 bases). This CDR3 spans 15 amino acids. Germline assignment: CDR1 ENHRY and CDR2 SYGVKD. V lost 2 bases and J 3 bases, leaving 14 bases between the germline ends. The CDR3 nucleotides are TGTGCCATCAGTGAGGGTGTGGCCGGGAGCTACGAGCAGTACTTC. This gives the protein CAISEGVAGSYEQYF.

The sample holds many counts of this clonotype. This sequence joins TRBV5-1 and TRBJ1-1, with D tentatively TRBD1 (5 bases). The CDR3 is made up of 14 amino acids. V was pared by 1 base and J by 2 bases, with 9 bases between. Germline CDR1 reads SGHRS; CDR2 reads YFSETQ. The CDR3 nucleotides are TGCGCCAGCAGCTTGACAGGTGTTAACACTGAAGCTTTCTTT. Protein product: CASSLTGVNTEAFF. The full variable domain, rest sourced from reference TRBV5-1 and TRBJ1-1, is KAGVTQTPRYLIKTRGQQVTLSCSPISGHRSVSWYQQTPGQGLQFLFEYFSETQRNKGNFPGRFSGRQFSNSRSEMNVSTLELGDSALYLCASSLTGVNTEAFFGQGTRLTVV.